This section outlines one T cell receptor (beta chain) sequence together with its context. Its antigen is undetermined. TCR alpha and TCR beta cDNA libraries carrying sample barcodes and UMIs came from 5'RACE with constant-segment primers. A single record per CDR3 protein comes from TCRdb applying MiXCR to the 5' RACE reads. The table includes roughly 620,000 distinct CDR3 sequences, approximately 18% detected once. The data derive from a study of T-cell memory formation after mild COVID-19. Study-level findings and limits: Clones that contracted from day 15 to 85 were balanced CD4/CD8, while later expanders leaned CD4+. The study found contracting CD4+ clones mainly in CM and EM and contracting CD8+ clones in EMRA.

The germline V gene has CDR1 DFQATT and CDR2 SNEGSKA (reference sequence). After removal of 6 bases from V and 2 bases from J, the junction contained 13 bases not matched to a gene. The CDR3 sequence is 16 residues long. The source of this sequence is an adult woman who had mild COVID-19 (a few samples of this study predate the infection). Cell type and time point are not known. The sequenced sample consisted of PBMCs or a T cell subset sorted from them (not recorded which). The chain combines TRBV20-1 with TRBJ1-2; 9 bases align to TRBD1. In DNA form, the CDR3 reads TGCAGTGCCCCCCAGGCTCCCGGGACAGGGAACTATGGCTACACCTTC. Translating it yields CSAPQAPGTGNYGYTF.